The 7 T cell receptor beta chains below come from one sample, sequenced in a study of human T cells and chemical hapten exposure. TCRdb reprocessed the RACE reads with MiXCR, giving one entry per CDR3 protein. The sample lists tens of thousands of distinct CDR3 sequences, approximately 12% seen once, with 3.5% in the top ten. The time point was: patch test 1, 2 weeks after DPC sensitization. The treatment: therapeutic diphenylcyclopropenone sensitization with weekly scalp DPC. The sample consisted of whole blood, taken in connection with sensitization to the hapten diphenylcyclopropenone (DPC). The receptors were sampled from a woman aged 55-75 years with alopecia areata. Some clones in this sample may be carry-over from other donors' samples.

The rearrangement uses TRBV5-1 and TRBJ1-6; 10 bases map to TRBD1. CDR1 and CDR2 from the germline V gene are SGHRS and YFSETQ. The CDR3 loop spans 17 amino acids. V shed 3 bases, J shed 8 bases, and the junction held 11 bases outside the gene matches. In nucleotides, the CDR3 is TGCGCCAGCAGCTCGGAGAACCCAGGACAGGGGGATTCACCCCTCCACTTT. Protein sequence: CASSSENPGQGDSPLHF.

This clonotype was counted only a few times. The rearrangement uses TRBV10-2 and TRBJ1-5; no clear D gene. Deletions cut 3 bases from V and 2 bases from J, with 8 bases between. CDR3 length equals 14 residues. Germline V gives CDR1 WSHSY, CDR2 SAAADI. The CDR3 region has the DNA TGCGCCAGCAGTGATTTAGAGGGCAATCAGCCCCAGCATTTT. It yields the protein CASSDLEGNQPQHF.

This chain joins TRBV6-2 or TRBV6-3 and TRBJ2-5, with TRBD2 matching 7 bases. V was pared by 6 bases and J by 0 bases, with 10 bases of the junction left unmatched. This CDR3 is 16 amino acids long. Germline CDR1 MNHEY, CDR2 SVGEGT. The CDR3 region is CASRSRAAGYQETQYF. CDR3 DNA sequence: TGTGCCAGCAGAAGCCGAGCAGCGGGGTACCAAGAGACCCAGTACTTC.

The V and J genes are TRBV20-1 and TRBJ1-2; 7 nucleotides agree with TRBD1. The V segment lost 4 bases and the J segment 0 bases; nucleotides outside the gene matches: 2. Germline values: CDR1 DFQATT, CDR2 SNEGSKA (reference sequence). This CDR3 is 13 amino acids long. The CDR3 region is CSAMDRPNYGYTF. As DNA, the CDR3 is TGCAGTGCTATGGACAGGCCTAACTATGGCTACACCTTC.

V and J are TRBV20-1 and TRBJ1-5; 7 nucleotides match TRBD1. V lost 1 base to trimming and J lost 5 bases; unmatched junction nucleotides: 5. This CDR3 is 14 amino acids long. In germline, CDR1 is DFQATT, CDR2 SNEGSKA (reference sequence). The CDR3 sequence: CSARGVTGDQPQHF. The CDR3 DNA follows: TGCAGTGCTAGAGGTGTCACAGGGGATCAGCCCCAGCATTTT.

This clonotype came up many times. The J gene is TRBJ1-3, the V gene TRBV3-1; the D gene is possibly TRBD1 (5 bases). CDR1 and CDR2 (germline): LGHDT, YNNKEL (reference sequence). Trimming pared 3 bases from V and 4 bases from J, leaving 10 bases between. CDR3 length equals 14 residues. The CDR3 loop is CASSHGTVGNTIYF. In DNA form, the CDR3 reads TGTGCCAGCAGCCATGGGACGGTCGGAAACACCATATATTTT.

This clonotype was counted at least ten times. The chain is built from TRBV6-5 and TRBJ1-1; D uncertain. CDR3 length equals 13 residues. V was trimmed by 6 bases and J by 4 bases, leaving 12 bases between them. CDR1 is MNHEY and CDR2 is SVGAGI in the germline V gene. The CDR3, as DNA: TGTGCCAGCAGCGCCAGAATCGCCACTGAAGCTTTCTTT. It is translated as CASSARIATEAFF.